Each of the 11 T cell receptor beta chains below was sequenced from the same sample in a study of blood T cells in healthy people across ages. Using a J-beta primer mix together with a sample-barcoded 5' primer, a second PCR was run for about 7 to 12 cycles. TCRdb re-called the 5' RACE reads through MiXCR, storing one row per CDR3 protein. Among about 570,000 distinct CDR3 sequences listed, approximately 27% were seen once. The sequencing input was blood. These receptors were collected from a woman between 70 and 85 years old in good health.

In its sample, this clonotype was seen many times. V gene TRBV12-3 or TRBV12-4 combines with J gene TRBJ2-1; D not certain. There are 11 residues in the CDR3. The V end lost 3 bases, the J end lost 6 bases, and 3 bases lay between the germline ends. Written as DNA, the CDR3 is TGTGCCAGCAGTTTTTTCAATGAGCAGTTCTTC. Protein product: CASSFFNEQFF.

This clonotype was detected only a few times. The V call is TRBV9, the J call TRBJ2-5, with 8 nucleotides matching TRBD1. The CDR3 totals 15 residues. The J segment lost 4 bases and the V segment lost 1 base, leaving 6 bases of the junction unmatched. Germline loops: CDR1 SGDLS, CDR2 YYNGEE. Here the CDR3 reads CASSVQGASLETQYF. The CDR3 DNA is TGTGCCAGCAGCGTACAGGGGGCCTCCCTAGAGACCCAGTACTTC.

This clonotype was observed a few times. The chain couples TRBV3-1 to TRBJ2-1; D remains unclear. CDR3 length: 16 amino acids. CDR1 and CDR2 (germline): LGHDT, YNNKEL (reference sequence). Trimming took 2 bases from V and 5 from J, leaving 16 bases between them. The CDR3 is CASSQWATVDNNEQFF. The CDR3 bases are TGTGCCAGCAGCCAATGGGCGACCGTCGATAACAATGAGCAGTTCTTC.

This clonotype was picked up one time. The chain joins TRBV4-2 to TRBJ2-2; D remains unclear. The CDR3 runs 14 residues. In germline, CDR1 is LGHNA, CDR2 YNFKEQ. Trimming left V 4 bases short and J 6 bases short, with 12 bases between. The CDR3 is CASSPSTGPGELFF. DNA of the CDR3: TGTGCCAGCAGCCCATCCACGGGTCCCGGGGAGCTGTTTTTT.

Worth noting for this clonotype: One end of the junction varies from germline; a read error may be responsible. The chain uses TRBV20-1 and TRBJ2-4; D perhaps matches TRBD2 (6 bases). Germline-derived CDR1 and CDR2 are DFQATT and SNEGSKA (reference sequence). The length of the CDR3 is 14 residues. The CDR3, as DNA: TGCAGTGTTCTACCGGGAGTAGCCAAAAACATTCAGTGCTTC. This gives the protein CSVLPGVAKNIQCF.

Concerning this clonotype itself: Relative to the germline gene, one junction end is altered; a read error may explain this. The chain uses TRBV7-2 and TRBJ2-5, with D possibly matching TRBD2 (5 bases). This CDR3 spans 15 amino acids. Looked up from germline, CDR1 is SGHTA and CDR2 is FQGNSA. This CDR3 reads CAGSLATTSYETQYF. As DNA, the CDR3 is TGTGCCGGCAGCTTAGCCACCACTAGTTATGAGACCCAGTACTTC.

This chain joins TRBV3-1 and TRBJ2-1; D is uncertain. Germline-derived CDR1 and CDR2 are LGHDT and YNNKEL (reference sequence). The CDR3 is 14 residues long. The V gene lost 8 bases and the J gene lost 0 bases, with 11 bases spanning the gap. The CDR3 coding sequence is TGTGCCAGCGAAGCGTCCTACTCCTACAATGAGCAGTTCTTC. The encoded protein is CASEASYSYNEQFF.

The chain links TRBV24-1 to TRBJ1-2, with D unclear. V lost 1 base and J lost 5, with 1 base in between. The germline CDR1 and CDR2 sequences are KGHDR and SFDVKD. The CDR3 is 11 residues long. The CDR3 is CATSDLYGYTF. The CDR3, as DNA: TGTGCCACCAGTGATTTATATGGCTACACCTTC.

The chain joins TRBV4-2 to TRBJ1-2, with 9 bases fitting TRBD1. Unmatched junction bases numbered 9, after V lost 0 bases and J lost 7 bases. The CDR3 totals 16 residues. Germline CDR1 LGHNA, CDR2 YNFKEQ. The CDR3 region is CASSQDSGTGSSGYTF. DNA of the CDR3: TGTGCCAGCAGCCAAGACTCGGGGACAGGGTCTTCTGGCTACACCTTC.

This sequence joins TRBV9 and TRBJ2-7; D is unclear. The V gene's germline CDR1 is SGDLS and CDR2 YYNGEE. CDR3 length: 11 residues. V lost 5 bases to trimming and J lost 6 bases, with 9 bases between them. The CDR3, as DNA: TGTGCCAGCAGGGACCCCACCGAGCAGTACTTC. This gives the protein CASRDPTEQYF. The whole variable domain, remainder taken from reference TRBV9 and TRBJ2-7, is DSGVTQTPKHLITATGQRVTLRCSPRSGDLSVYWYQQSLDQGLQFLIQYYNGEERAKGNILERFSAQQFPDLHSELNLSSLELGDSALYFCASRDPTEQYFGPGTRLTVT.

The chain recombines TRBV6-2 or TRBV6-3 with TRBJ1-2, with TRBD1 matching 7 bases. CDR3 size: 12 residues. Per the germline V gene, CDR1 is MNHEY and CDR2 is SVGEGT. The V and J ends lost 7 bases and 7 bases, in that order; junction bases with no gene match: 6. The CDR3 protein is CASTSTGPGYTF. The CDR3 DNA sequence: TGTGCCAGCACCTCGACAGGGCCTGGCTACACCTTC.